This T cell receptor (beta chain) was sequenced for a study of blood T cell repertoires in COVID-19. Background on the study: Samples representing acute and convalescent COVID-19 were sourced from the United States, Italy and Spain.

In the original analysis: Nucleated cell number was recorded as an estimate derived from reference gene primer amplification. Measured with immunoSEQ multiplex PCR; TCRdb has only the in-frame clones, and not every one. V and J calls plus clone size are reproduced from that table; the DNA served to infer D and trimming. The sample lists a few hundred thousand clones; more than 70% were seen once. In its sample, this clone was seen a few times. The CDR3 totals 12 residues. Trimming pared 4 bases from V and 6 bases from J, leaving 9 bases between. Sample: peripheral blood. The source is a woman in her 50s with COVID-19, enrolled during active disease. The chain links TRBV6-7 to TRBJ1-1, with D possibly matching TRBD1 (5 bases). TRBV6-7 carries the ORF label, with uncertain function. The CDR3 spells CASSCFRAEAFF. The CDR3 bases are TGTGCCAGCAGTTGCTTCAGGGCTGAAGCTTTCTTT.